This section outlines one TCR beta chain sequence together with its context. The junction differs from germline at one of its ends, possibly a read error. This specimen belongs to a study of blood T cells in healthy people across ages. PCR was performed a second time for about 7 to 12 cycles using a sample-barcoded 5' primer and a J-beta primer mix. The yield of each sample was at least 2.5 million CDR3-containing paired-end reads. TCRdb redid the calling of the 5' RACE reads with MiXCR, one entry per CDR3 protein. This sample has some 900,000 distinct CDR3 sequences; 40% to 60% occur once, and the top ten carry 13%. The CDR3 length is 16 residues. Germline assignment: CDR1 LGHDT and CDR2 YNNKEL (reference sequence).

The material sequenced was blood. The V and J genes are TRBV3-1 and TRBJ2-1; D is perhaps TRBD2 (6 bases). The TCR sequence derives from a man aged 25 to 45 in good health. CDR3 DNA: TGTGCCAGCAGTCAAGATACGGGGGTTTGGTACAATGAGCAGTTCTTC. It encodes CASSQDTGVWYNEQFF.